The T cell receptor beta chain under discussion was sequenced for a study of T-cell reconstitution after alpha-beta-depleted transplantation in children. This CDR3 has 14 amino acids. Germline V gene sequence: CDR1 LNHDA, CDR2 SQIVND (reference sequence). J gave up 9 bases and V 3 bases, and 5 bases lay outside the gene matches. Using unique molecular identifiers, the investigators prepared the TCRbeta library. TCRdb re-called the PCR reads with MiXCR, one entry per CDR3 protein. The profile covers a few hundred thousand distinct CDR3 sequences, with roughly 26% appearing a single time and less than 3.5% taken by the ten largest.

The TCR originated in a girl aged 2 to 10 with Fanconi anemia, due to receive a stem cell transplant. The chain recombines TRBV19 with TRBJ1-5; TRBD1 matches 10 bases. The source was PBMCs, collected before TCRalphabeta/CD19-depleted stem cell transplant. CDR3 in DNA: TGTGCCAGTAGTATTGACAGGGGGCGGCGGCCCCAGCATTTT. It is translated as CASSIDRGRRPQHF.